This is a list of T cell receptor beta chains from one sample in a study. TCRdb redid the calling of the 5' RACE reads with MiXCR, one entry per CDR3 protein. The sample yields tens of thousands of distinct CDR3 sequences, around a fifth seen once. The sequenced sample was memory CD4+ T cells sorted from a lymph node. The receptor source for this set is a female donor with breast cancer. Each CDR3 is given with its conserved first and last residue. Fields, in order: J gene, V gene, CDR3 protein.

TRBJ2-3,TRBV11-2,CASSFYGTREKDTQYF
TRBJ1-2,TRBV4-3,CASSRNLQGPYGYTF
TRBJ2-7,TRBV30,CAWSVFGTGRGEQYF
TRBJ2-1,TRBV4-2,CASSQGVSGSGDEQFF
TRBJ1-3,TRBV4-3,CASSQEGRPGNTIHF
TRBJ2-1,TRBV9,CASSVGAGNYNEQFF
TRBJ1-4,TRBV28,CASSIFYEVFRDATNEKLFF
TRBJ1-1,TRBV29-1,CSVVRLDSRLAFF
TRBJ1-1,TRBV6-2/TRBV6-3,CASTPGGKREAFF
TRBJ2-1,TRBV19,CASSIAAHNEQFF
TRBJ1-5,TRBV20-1,CSARAGDQPQHF
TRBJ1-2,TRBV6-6,CASSSPSDRGQNGYNF
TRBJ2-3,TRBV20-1,CSARDVGADTRYF
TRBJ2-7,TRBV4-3,CASSQEAGRASYEQYF
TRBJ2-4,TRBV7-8,CASSPSSRYIQYF
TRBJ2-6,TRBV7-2,CASTKGQGGPGANVLTF
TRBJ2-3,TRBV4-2,CASSQDWGTSTDTQYF